This paragraph covers one T cell receptor (beta chain) sequence. Its specificity is unknown. These data belong to a study of monozygotic twins with inflammatory bowel disease. Germline V CDR1 and CDR2: KGHDR, SFDVKD. The CDR3 has 15 amino acids. Both TCRalpha and TCRbeta cDNA were subjected to two nested PCRs lasting about 15 and 9 cycles. With the 5' RACE reads reprocessed, TCRdb shows one record per CDR3 protein and no DNA. This table holds fewer than 400,000 distinct CDR3 sequences. Study conclusions and caveats: Variability in patient repertoires may have come partly from differing immunosuppressive treatments. It was in IBD patients that TCRbeta diversity (inverse Simpson) was lower than in healthy co-twins. Repertoire likeness was no different across concordant and discordant twins, perhaps owing to restricted power.

The rearrangement uses TRBV24-1 and TRBJ2-5; TCRdb selects TRBD1, and the lack of DNA leaves this call unchecked. Input material: blood. The sequence derives from a human donor with ulcerative colitis or Crohn's disease, or a healthy co-twin of an affected twin (not recorded which). CDR3 residues: CATSDRTGAQETQYF.